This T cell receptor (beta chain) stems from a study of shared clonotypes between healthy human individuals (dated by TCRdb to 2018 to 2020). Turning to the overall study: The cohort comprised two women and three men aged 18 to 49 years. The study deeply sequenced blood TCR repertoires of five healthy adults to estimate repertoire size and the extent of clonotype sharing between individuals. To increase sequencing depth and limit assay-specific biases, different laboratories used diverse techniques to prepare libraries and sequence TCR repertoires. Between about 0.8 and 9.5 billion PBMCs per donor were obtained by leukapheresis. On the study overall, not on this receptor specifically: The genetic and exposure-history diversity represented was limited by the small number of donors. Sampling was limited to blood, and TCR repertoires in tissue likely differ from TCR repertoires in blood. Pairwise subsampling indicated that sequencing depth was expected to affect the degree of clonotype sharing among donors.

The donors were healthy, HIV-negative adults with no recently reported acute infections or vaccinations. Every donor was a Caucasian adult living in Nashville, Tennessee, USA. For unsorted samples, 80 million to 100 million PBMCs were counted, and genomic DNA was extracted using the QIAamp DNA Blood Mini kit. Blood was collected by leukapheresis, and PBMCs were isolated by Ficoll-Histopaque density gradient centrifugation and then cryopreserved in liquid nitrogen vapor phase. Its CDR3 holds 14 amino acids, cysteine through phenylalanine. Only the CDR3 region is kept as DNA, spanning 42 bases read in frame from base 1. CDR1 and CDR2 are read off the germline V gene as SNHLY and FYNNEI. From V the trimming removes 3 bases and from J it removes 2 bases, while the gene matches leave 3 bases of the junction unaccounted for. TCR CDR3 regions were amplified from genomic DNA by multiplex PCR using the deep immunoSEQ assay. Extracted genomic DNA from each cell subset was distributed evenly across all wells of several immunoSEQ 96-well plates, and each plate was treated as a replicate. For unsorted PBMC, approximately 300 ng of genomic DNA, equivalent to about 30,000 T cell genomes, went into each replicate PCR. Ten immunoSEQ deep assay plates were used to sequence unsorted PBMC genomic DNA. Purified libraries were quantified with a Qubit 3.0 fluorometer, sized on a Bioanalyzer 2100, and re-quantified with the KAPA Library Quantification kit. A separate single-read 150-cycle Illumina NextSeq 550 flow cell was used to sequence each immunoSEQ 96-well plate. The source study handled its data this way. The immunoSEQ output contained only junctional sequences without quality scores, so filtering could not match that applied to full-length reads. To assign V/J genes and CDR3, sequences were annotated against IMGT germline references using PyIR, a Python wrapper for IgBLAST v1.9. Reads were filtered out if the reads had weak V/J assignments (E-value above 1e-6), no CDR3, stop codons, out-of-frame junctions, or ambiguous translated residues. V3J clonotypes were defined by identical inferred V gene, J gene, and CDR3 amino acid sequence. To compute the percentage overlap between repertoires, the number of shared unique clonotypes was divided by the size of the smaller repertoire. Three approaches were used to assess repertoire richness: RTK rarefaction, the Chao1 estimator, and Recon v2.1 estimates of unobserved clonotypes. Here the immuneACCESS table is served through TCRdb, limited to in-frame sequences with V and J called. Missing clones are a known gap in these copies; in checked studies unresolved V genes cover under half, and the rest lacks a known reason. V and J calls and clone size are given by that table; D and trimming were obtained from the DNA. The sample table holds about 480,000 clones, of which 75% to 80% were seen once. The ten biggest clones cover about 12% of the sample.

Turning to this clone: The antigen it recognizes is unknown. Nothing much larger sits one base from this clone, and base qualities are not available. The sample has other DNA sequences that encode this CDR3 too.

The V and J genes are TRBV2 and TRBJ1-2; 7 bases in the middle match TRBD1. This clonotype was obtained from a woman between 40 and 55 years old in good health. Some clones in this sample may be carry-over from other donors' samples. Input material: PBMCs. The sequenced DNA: TGTGCCAGCAGTGAGTTGGACAGGAACTATGGCTACACCTTC. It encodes CASSELDRNYGYTF.